The clone carrying this T cell receptor (beta chain) has only a few counts. The antigen remains undetermined. TCRdb used MiXCR to reprocess the PCR reads, holding one entry per CDR3 protein. Here the sample spans about 500,000 distinct CDR3 sequences, about 22% being singletons. Trimming took 5 bases from V and 0 from J, leaving 10 bases between them. The CDR3 sequence is 14 residues long. The germline CDR1 and CDR2 sequences are LNHDA and SQIVND (reference sequence). These data belong to a study of molecular identifiers for immune sequencing clone quantification. Study observations and caveats: Underestimation of highly expanded clone sizes could arise where identical TCR molecules share a barcode. Spiked Jurkat TCR RNA originating from one cell could reportedly be identified amid more than 800,000 naive cells.

Material for sequencing was naive CD8+ T cells from blood, with Jurkat cell RNA spiked in. Described subset: FACS-sorted CD8+CD4-CCR7+CD45RA+ naive T cells. This TCR was recovered from a human donor in good health. Some libraries in this study had Jurkat cell RNA spiked in. This rearrangement joins TRBV19 to TRBJ1-2; no clear D gene. The CDR3 bases are TGTGCCAGTAGTTACGGAGCAGCTAACTATGGCTACACCTTC. Its translation is CASSYGAANYGYTF.